This T cell receptor beta chain was documented in a study of PD-1 blockade in classical Hodgkin lymphoma. Study-wide results and limits: The study reported lower baseline TCR diversity in newly diagnosed patients than in healthy donors. Patients who began taking nivolumab under 1 year after ASCT were left out.

Clones were read by immunoSEQ multiplex PCR, and TCRdb kept only the in-frame ones, dropping some. The table lists 35,000 to 55,000 clones, approximately 72% of them singletons. The CDR3 covers 15 residues. V was trimmed by 1 base and J by 2 bases, leaving 9 bases between them. The V gene's germline CDR1 is MNHNS and CDR2 SASEGT. After autologous stem cell transplantation all patients relapsed, and prior brentuximab vedotin exposure differed between cohorts. A word on this clone: Its antigen is not known.

The receptor's source is a human donor with classical Hodgkin lymphoma. The chain is built from TRBV6-1 and TRBJ2-1; D is possibly TRBD2 (5 bases). The sample consisted of peripheral blood mononuclear cells (PBMCs), taken before the second cycle of nivolumab. CDR3 region: CASSEVVGAYNEQFF. DNA for the CDR3: TGTGCCAGCAGTGAAGTAGTCGGGGCCTACAATGAGCAGTTCTTC.